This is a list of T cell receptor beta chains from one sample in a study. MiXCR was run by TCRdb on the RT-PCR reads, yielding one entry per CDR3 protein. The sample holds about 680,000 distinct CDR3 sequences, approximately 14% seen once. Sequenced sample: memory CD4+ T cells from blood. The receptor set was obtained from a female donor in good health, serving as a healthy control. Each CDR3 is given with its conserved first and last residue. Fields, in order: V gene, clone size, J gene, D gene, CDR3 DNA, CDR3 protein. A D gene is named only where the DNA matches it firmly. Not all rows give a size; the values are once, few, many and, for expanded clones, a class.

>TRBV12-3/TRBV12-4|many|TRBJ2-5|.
TGTGCCAGCACCCCGGGACTTCAAGAGACCCAGTACTTC
CASTPGLQETQYF
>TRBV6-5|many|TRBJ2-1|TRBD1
TGTGCCAGCAGTTACGCGGGGACAGGGGTGGCTGAGCAGTTCTTC
CASSYAGTGVAEQFF
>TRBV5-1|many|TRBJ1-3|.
TGTGCCAGCAGCTTAGATGGCTACTCTGGAAACACCATATATTTT
CASSLDGYSGNTIYF
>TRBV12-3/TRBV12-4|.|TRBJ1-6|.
TGTGCCAGCACCCTTTCGGGTTCGAATTCACCCCTCCACTTT
CASTLSGSNSPLHF
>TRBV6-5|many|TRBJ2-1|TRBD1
TGTGCCAGCTCAGGGGGCTCCTACAATGAGCAGTTCTTC
CASSGGSYNEQFF
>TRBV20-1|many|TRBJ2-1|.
TGCAGTGCTAGAGTAGCAGGTCGGAATGAGCAGTTCTTC
CSARVAGRNEQFF
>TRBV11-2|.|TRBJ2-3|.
TGTGCCAGCAGCTTAATTTCAGCCCCAGAAAGACTTGCGCAGTATTTT
CASSLISAPERLAQYF
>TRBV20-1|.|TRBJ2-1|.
TGCAGTGCTAACAGGGAATCCTACTACAATGAGCAGTTCTTC
CSANRESYYNEQFF
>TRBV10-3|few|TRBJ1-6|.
TGTGCCATCACCGAGAGTTATAATTCACCCCTCCACTTT
CAITESYNSPLHF
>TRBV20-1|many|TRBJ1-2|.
TGCAGTGCTAGGGACCAAGGGAGACCTGACTATGGCTACACCTTC
CSARDQGRPDYGYTF
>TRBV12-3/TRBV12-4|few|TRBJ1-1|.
.
CASILGVKAFF
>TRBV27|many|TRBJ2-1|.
TGTGCCAGCAGTCCGCGGGGGGACAGGGCGGAGTTCTTC
CASSPRGDRAEFF
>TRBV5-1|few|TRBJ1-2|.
TGCGCCAGCAGCCCCATTACGGACGGGAACTATGGCTACACCTTC
CASSPITDGNYGYTF
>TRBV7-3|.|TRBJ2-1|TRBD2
TGTGCCAGCAGCCCTTCAAGCGGGAGGGGCGATGAGCAGTTCTTC
CASSPSSGRGDEQFF
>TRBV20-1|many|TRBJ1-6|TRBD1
TGCAGTGCTAGACGAACTAGGACAGGGAATGCACCCCTCCACTTT
CSARRTRTGNAPLHF
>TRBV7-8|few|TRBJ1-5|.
TGTGCCAGCACTCAGCACGGCAATCAGCCCCAGCATTTT
CASTQHGNQPQHF
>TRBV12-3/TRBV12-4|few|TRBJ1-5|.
TGTGCCAGCAGTTTCAGGGTCCAGCAGCCCCAGCATTTT
CASSFRVQQPQHF
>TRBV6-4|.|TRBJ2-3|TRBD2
TGTGCCAGACTTGAGACTAGCGGGTGGGGCACAGATACGCAGTATTTT
CARLETSGWGTDTQYF
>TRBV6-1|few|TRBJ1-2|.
TGTGCCAGCACCTCCCTCGGAGCGTACTATGGCTACACCTTC
CASTSLGAYYGYTF
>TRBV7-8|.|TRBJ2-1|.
TGTGCCAGCAGCTTAGATTGGGGGGCAAGGTTCTTC
CASSLDWGARFF
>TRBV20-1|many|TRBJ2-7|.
TGCAGTGCTGATAGAGTACAAAATGCCCACGAGCAGTACTTC
CSADRVQNAHEQYF
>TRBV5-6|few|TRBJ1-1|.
TGTGCCAGCACCGTCCGGCTTTCTGGGGACACTGAAGCTTTCTTT
CASTVRLSGDTEAFF
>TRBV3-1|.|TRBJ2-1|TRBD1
TGTGCCAGCAGCCAGACGGGCGGCAGGGGGCAGAATGAGCAGTTCTTC
CASSQTGGRGQNEQFF
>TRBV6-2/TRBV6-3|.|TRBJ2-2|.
TGTGCCAGCAGCCCGTGGGGCTATTTAGTAATTAGTGACGGGGAGCTGTTTTTT
CASSPWGYLVISDGELFF
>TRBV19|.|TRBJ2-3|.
TGTGCCAGTAGGTCCAGGGGGGCTACGACAGATACGCAGTATTTT
CASRSRGATTDTQYF
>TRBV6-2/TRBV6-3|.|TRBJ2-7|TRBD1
TGTGCCAGCAGTTATTTAACAGGGGAAGGCGAGCAGTACTTC
CASSYLTGEGEQYF
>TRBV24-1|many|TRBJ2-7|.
TGTGCCACCAGGGGGACGTCCTCCTACGAGCAGTACTTC
CATRGTSSYEQYF
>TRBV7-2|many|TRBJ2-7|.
TGTGCCAGCGTCCGAGGAGGTGGCTACGAGCAGTACTTC
CASVRGGGYEQYF
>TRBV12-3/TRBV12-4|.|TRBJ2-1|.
TGTGCCAGCAGCCCCCGAGATACGCAGTTCTTC
CASSPRDTQFF
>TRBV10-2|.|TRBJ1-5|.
TGCGCCAGCCAGGGAAGGGGCCAGCCCCAGCATTTT
CASQGRGQPQHF
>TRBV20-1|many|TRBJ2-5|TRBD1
TGCAGTGCCGGACAGGGAGAGACCCAGTACTTC
CSAGQGETQYF
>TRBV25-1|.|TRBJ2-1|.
TGTGCCAGCAGTGATATCGGTTTGGGTGAGCAGTTCTTC
CASSDIGLGEQFF
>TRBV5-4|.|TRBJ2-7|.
TGTGCCAGCAGCCTTCCCGAAACAGGAAGAACTGAGCAGTACTTC
CASSLPETGRTEQYF
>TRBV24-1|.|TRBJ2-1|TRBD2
TGTGCCACTAGTAGCGAGCGGGGGGAATCCTACAATGAGCAGTTCTTC
CATSSERGESYNEQFF
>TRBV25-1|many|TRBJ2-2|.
TGTGCCAGCAGTGGTACAGGCACCGGGGAGCTGTTTTTT
CASSGTGTGELFF
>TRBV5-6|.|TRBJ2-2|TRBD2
TGTGCCAGCAGCTGGTTTCTAGCGGGCCCGGGGACCGGGGAGCTGTTTTTT
CASSWFLAGPGTGELFF
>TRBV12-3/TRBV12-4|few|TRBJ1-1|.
TGTGCCAGCAGCCTGTACAGGGATCGGAGCACTGAAGCTTTCTTT
CASSLYRDRSTEAFF
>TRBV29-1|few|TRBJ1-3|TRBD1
TGCAGCGTTGAAAGACAGGGGGTGACTTCTGGAAACACCATATATTTT
CSVERQGVTSGNTIYF
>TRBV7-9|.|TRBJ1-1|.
TGTGCCAGCAAGAGGAGCGAGGTTTCGGAAGCTTTCTTT
CASKRSEVSEAFF
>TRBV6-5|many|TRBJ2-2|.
TGTGCCAGCAGTCCGGGACCAAGTACCGGGGAGCTGTTTTTT
CASSPGPSTGELFF
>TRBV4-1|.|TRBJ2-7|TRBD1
TGCGCCAGCAGCCAAGGTCAGGGGGCGTACAACGAGCAGTACTTC
CASSQGQGAYNEQYF
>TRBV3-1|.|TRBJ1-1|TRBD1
TGTGCCAGCAGCCAAACCGACAGGGACACTGAAGCTTTCTTT
CASSQTDRDTEAFF
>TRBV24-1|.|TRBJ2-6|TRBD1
TGTGCCACCAGTGCCCGGACAGGGAGTAGCTCTGGGGCCAACGTCCTGACTTTC
CATSARTGSSSGANVLTF